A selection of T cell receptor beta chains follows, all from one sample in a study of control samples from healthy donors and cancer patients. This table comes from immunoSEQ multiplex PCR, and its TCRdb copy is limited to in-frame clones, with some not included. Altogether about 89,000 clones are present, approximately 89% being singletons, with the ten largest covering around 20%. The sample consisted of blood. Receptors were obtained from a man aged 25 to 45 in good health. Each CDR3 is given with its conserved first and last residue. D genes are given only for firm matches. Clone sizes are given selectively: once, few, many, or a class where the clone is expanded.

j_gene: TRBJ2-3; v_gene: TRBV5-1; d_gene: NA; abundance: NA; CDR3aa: CASSLVGVSDTQYF; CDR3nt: TGCGCCAGCAGCTTAGTCGGAGTATCAGATACGCAGTATTTT
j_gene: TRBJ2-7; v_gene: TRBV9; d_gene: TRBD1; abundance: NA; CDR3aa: CASSGQGFSYEQYF; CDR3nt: TGTGCCAGCAGCGGACAGGGCTTCTCCTACGAGCAGTACTTC
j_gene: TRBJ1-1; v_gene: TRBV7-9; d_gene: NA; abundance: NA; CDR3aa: CASRRRVAVNTEAFF; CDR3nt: TGTGCCAGCAGGCGCCGGGTGGCGGTGAACACTGAAGCTTTCTTT
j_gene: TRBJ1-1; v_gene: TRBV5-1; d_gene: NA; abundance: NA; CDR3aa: CASSLVVSANTEAFF; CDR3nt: TGCGCCAGCAGCTTGGTTGTGTCAGCGAACACTGAAGCTTTCTTT
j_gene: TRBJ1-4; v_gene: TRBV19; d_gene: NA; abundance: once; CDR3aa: CASSIDRLGPTNEKLFF; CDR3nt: TGTGCCAGTAGTATCGATAGGTTAGGACCCACTAATGAAAAACTGTTTTTT
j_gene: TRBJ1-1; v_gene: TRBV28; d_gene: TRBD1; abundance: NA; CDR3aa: CASSPGQGNTEAFF; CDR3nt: TGTGCCAGCAGCCCAGGACAGGGAAACACTGAAGCTTTCTTT
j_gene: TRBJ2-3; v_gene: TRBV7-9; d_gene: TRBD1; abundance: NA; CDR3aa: CASSFFPDRGPTDTQYF; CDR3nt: TGTGCCAGCAGCTTCTTCCCGGACAGGGGGCCCACAGATACGCAGTATTTT
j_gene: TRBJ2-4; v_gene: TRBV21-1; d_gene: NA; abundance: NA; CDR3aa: CASSPRTVTGTENIQYF; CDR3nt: TGTGCCAGCAGCCCCCGGACCGTTACAGGCACCGAAAACATTCAGTACTTC
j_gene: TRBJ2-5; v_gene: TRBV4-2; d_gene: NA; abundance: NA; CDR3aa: CASSQEGYQETQYF; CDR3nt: TGTGCCAGCAGCCAAGAGGGGTACCAAGAGACCCAGTACTTC
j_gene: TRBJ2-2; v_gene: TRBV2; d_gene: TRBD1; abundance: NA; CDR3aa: CASNDRVGGELFF; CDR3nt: TGTGCCAGCAACGACAGGGTGGGCGGGGAGCTGTTTTTT
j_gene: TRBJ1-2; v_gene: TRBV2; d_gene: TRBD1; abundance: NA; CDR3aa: CASSGSDRGGYTF; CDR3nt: TGTGCCAGCAGTGGCTCGGACAGGGGGGGCTACACCTTC
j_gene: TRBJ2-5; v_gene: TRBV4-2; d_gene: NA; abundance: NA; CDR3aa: CASSQGERGLQETQYF; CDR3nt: TGTGCCAGCAGCCAAGGGGAGCGCGGACTCCAAGAGACCCAGTACTTC
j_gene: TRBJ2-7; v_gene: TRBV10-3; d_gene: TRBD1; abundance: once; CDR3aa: CATAETPGQGTGSYEQYF; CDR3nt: TGTGCCACCGCGGAAACACCGGGACAGGGGACGGGGTCCTACGAGCAGTACTTC
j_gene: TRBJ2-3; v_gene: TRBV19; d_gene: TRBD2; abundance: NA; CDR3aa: CASSIGGGRARDTQYF; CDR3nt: TGTGCCAGTAGTATCGGTGGGGGGAGGGCGAGAGATACGCAGTATTTT
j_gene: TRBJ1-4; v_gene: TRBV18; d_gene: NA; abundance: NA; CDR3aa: CASSRGTNHEKLFF; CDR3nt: TGTGCCAGCTCACGCGGGACGAACCATGAAAAACTGTTTTTT
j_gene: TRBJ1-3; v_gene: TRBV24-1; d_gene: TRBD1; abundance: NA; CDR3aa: CATSDYRGDTIYF; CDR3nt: TGTGCCACCAGTGATTACAGGGGAGACACCATATATTTT
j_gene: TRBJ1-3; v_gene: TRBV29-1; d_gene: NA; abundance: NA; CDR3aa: CSVYIPWGELGPGNTIYF; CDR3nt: TGCAGCGTTTACATTCCGTGGGGCGAACTAGGACCGGGAAACACCATATATTTT
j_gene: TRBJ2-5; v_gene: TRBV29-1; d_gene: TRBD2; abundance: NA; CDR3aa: CSVWGLADKETQYF; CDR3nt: TGCAGCGTTTGGGGACTAGCGGACAAAGAGACCCAGTACTTC
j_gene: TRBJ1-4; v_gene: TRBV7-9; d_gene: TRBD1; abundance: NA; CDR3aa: CASSISPGTGAQDEKLFF; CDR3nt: TGTGCCAGCAGCATAAGTCCCGGGACAGGGGCCCAAGACGAAAAACTGTTTTTT
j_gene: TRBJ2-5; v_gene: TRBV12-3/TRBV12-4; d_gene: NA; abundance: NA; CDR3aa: CASSLFGGETQYF; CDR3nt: TGTGCCAGCAGTTTATTTGGCGGAGAGACCCAGTACTTC
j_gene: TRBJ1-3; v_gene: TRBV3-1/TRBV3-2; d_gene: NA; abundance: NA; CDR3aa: CASSQPDRGNTIYF; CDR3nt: TGTGCCAGCAGCCAACCCGACCGTGGAAACACCATATATTTT
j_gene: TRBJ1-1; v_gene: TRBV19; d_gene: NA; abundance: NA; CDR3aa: CASTTINPSRVRGAFF; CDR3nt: TGTGCCAGTACTACAATTAACCCTTCCAGGGTCAGGGGAGCTTTCTTT
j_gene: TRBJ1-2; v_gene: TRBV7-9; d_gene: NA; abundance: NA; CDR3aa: CASSSTWTDNYGYTF; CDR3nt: TGTGCCAGCAGCTCTACTTGGACAGACAACTATGGCTACACCTTC
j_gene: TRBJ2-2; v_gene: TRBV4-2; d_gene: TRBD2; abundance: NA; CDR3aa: CASSPFGSGADTGELFF; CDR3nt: TGTGCCAGCAGCCCCTTCGGAAGCGGGGCGGACACCGGGGAGCTGTTTTTT
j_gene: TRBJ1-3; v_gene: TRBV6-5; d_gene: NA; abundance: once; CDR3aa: CASRTGLSEGTIYF; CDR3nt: TGTGCCAGCAGGACAGGTCTCTCTGAGGGGACCATATATTTT
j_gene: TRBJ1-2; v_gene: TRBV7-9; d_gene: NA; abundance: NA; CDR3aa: CASSLELEGYTF; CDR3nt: TGTGCCAGCAGCTTAGAACTGGAAGGCTACACCTTC
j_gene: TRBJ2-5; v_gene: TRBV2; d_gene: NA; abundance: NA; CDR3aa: CASSEAGGAGYQETQYF; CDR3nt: TGTGCCAGCAGTGAAGCAGGGGGGGCAGGGTACCAAGAGACCCAGTACTTC
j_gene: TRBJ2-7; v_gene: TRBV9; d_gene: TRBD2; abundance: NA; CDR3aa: CASSIGTSGGNEQYF; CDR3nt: TGTGCCAGCAGCATCGGGACTAGCGGGGGTAATGAGCAGTACTTC
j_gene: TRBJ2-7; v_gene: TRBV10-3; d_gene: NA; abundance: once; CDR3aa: CAISESGQGTLSYEQYF; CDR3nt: TGTGCCATCAGTGAGTCGGGGCAGGGGACCCTCTCCTACGAGCAGTACTTC
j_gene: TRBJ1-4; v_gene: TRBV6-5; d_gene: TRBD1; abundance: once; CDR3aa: CASSYRGTVNEKLFF; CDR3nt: TGTGCCAGCAGTTATAGGGGGACAGTTAATGAAAAACTGTTTTTT
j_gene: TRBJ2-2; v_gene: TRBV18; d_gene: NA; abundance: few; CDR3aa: CASSYLAGTNTGELFF; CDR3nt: TGTGCCAGCTCCTACTTGGCGGGGACGAACACCGGGGAGCTGTTTTTT